In this sample, the clone carrying this T cell receptor beta chain turned up many times. TCRdb's table, derived via immunoSEQ multiplex PCR, lists solely in-frame clones and lacks some. Of 150,000 or so clones in the sample, about 80% were seen once. Germline lookup yields CDR1 MNHEY and CDR2 SVGEGT. The CDR3 loop spans 14 amino acids. V was shortened by 2 bases and J by 4 bases, with 12 bases between the two germline ends. The data were taken from a study of blood T cell repertoires in COVID-19. Study background: Italy, Spain and the United States were the sources of the convalescent and acute COVID-19 samples. The cDNA or gDNA used as material had been derived from T cells, B-cell-depleted T cells, or PBMCs.

The chain combines TRBV6-2 or TRBV6-3 with TRBJ2-7, with D possibly TRBD2 on 6 matching bases. Sequencing was done on a sample of peripheral blood. This TCR was sampled from a woman aged 80 or over with acute or convalescent COVID-19. CDR3 nucleotide sequence: TGTGCCAGCAGTTACCCGGGACTTAGATACGAGCAGTACTTC. This gives the protein CASSYPGLRYEQYF.